This T cell receptor (beta chain) was captured by sequencing in a study of blood T cell repertoires in COVID-19. Only in-frame clones appear in the TCRdb table, and some are missing; sequencing was by immunoSEQ multiplex PCR. Among 85,000 to 100,000 clones listed, approximately 80% were seen once. As for this clone: The same CDR3 also results from other DNA sequences found in this sample.

The TCR was taken from a human donor in a cohort sampled during active COVID-19. The sample comprised peripheral blood.

CDR3 DNA: TGTGCCAGCAGCCAAGTGGGGAGCTCTGGAAACACCATATATTTT. This encodes CASSQVGSSGNTIYF. The rearrangement links TRBV3-1 (or the pseudogene TRBV3-2) to TRBJ1-3, with D hard to call. CDR1 LGHDT and CDR2 YNNKEL come from the germline V gene (reference sequence). This CDR3 is 15 amino acids long. The V end lost 1 base, the J end lost 0 bases, and 7 bases lay between the germline ends.